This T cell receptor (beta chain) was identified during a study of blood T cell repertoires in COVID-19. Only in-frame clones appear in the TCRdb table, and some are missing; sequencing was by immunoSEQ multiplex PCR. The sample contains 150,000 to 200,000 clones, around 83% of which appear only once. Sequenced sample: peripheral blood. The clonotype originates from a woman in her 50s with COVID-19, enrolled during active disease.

Here the CDR3 DNA reads TGTGCCAGCTCTCTCTCCGGGGGGCAGTTCTTC. Translated: CASSLSGGQFF. The chain employs TRBV25-1 and TRBJ2-1, with a tentative D call TRBD2 (6 bases). Trimming shortened V by 8 bases and J by 12 bases, and 14 bases separated the two germline ends. Per germline, CDR1 MGHDK and CDR2 SYGVNS. The CDR3 sequence is 11 residues long.